This T cell receptor beta chain is from a study of beta chain features in type 1 diabetes. General study points: There was no resolution here of whether HLA type influences TCRB rearrangement. All four CD4+ subsets of Type 1 diabetes patients contained TCRB CDR3s that were moderately but significantly shorter. Naive, central memory and Treg TCRB repertoires appeared more alike in patients than in healthy donors.

CDR1 is PRHDT, CDR2 FYEKMQ, per germline (reference sequence). The V end lost 0 bases, the J end lost 4 bases, and 13 bases lay between the germline ends. This CDR3 comprises 17 residues. There are a few counts of this clone. Its target is not known. Every isolated RNA sample was fully reverse transcribed, so sequencing captured expressed TCRB transcripts. Generated by immunoSEQ multiplex PCR, the TCRdb table keeps only in-frame clones and is missing some. The sample records more than 300,000 clones, around an eighth being singletons. The clonotype comes from a woman aged 18-30 years with type 1 diabetes. The material sequenced was naive CD4+ T cells from blood. This chain joins TRBV13 and TRBJ2-6; possible D gene TRBD1, 5 bases. In nucleotides, the CDR3 is TGTGCCAGCAGCTTAGGGACCAGGGTGAAAGGGGCCAACGTCCTGACTTTC. Translating it yields CASSLGTRVKGANVLTF.